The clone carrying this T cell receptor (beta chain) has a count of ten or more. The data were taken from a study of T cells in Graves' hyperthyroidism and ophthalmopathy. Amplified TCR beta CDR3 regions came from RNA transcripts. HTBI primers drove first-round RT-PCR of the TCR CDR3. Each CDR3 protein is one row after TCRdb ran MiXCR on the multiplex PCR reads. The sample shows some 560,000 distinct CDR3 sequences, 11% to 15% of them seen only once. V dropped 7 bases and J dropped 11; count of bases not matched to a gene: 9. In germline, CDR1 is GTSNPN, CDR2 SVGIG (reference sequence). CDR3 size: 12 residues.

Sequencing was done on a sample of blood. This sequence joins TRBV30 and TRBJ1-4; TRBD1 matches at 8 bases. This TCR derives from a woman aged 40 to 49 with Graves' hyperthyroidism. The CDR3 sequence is CALQGGTRKLFF. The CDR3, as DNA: TGTGCCTTACAGGGGGGTACCAGGAAACTGTTTTTT.